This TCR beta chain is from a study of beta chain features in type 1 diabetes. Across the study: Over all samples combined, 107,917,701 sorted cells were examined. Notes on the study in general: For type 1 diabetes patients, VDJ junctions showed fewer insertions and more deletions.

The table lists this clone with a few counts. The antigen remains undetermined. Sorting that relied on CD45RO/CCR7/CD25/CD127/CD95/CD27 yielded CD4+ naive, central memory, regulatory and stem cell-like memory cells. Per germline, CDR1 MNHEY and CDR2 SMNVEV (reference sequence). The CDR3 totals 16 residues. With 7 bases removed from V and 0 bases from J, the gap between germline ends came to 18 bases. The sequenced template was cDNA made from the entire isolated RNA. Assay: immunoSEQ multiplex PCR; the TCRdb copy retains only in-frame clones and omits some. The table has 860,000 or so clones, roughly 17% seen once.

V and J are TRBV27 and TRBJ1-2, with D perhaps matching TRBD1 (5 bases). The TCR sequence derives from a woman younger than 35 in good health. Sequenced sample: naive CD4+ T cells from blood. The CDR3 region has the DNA TGTGCCAGCACCACCTCCGGGTTGGGACCTAACTATGGCTACACCTTC. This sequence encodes CASTTSGLGPNYGYTF.